This TCR beta chain derives from a study of T cells in Graves' hyperthyroidism and ophthalmopathy. In its sample, this clonotype was seen many times. Its cognate antigen is unknown. Broader study findings: Most thyroid clonotypes that were expanded above 0.001 also turned up in blood.

TCR beta CDR3 region amplification was performed from RNA transcripts. Carried out on the TCR CDR3, a first-round RT-PCR used the HTBI primer set. TCRdb itself ran the multiplex PCR reads through MiXCR, one entry per CDR3 protein. The table records 460,000 or so distinct CDR3 sequences, 13% to 15% of them present only once. CDR1 SGHVS and CDR2 FNYEAQ come from the germline V gene. The CDR3 spans 13 residues. V was clipped by 1 base and J by 10 bases, with 11 bases between them. Patients aged 18 to 65 with hyperthyroidism were newly diagnosed, with duration under 2 months. Thyroid ultrasound and orbital computed tomography, with clinical symptoms and serum thyroxine and TRAb, informed diagnoses.

The sequenced sample was blood. The chain couples TRBV7-6 to TRBJ2-1; D is undetermined. This receptor was identified in a woman under 30 with Graves' hyperthyroidism. The CDR3 spells CASSLEVAIEQFF. In nucleotides, the CDR3 is TGTGCCAGCAGCTTAGAGGTGGCTATAGAGCAGTTCTTC.